The clone carrying this T cell receptor beta chain was observed a single time. Its antigen remains unidentified. The data are from a study of cytomegalovirus exposure and HLA in healthy donors. Turning to the study itself: As released early, the data held approximately 80 million unique TCRs from HLA-typed donors.

Study findings and constraints: The authors enumerated over 150 TCR beta chains as linked to cytomegalovirus. Later analysis placed DRB1 highest and HLA-C lowest in TCR association rates, which differed by HLA locus.

The PCR employed 60 Vbeta primers together with 13 Jbeta primers. Here immunoSEQ multiplex PCR was the method, and the copy in TCRdb shows in-frame clones only, minus some. The table lists approximately 170,000 clones, around 80% of them singletons. CDR1 and CDR2 (germline): SGHRS, YFSETQ. J gave up 5 bases and V 0 bases, and 4 bases lay outside the gene matches. The CDR3 extends over 14 amino acids. This receptor was identified in a boy younger than 10 in good health and CMV-seronegative. The gene calls are TRBV5-1 and TRBJ2-5; 7 bases fit TRBD2. Sequenced: PBMCs. The CDR3 region is CASSLGLATETQYF. CDR3 nucleotides: TGCGCCAGCAGCTTGGGACTAGCAACGGAGACCCAGTACTTC. Full variable domain (rest looked up from reference TRBV5-1 and TRBJ2-5): KAGVTQTPRYLIKTRGQQVTLSCSPISGHRSVSWYQQTPGQGLQFLFEYFSETQRNKGNFPGRFSGRQFSNSRSEMNVSTLELGDSALYLCASSLGLATETQYFGPGTRLLVL.